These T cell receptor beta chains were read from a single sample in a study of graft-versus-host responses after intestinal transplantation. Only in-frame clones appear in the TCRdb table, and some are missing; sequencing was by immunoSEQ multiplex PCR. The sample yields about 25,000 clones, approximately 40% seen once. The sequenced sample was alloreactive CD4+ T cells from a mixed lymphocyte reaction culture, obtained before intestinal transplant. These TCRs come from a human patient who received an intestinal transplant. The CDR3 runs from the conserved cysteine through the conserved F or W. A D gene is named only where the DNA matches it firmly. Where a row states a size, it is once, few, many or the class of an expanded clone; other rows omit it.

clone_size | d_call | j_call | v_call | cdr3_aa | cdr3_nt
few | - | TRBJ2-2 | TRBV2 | CASKAEGNTGELFF | TGTGCCAGCAAGGCGGAAGGGAACACCGGGGAGCTGTTTTTT
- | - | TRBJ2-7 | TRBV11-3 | CASSLQGHEQYF | TGTGCCAGCAGCCTGCAGGGTCACGAGCAGTACTTC
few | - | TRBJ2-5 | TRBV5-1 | CASSLQETQYF | TGCGCCAGCAGCCTTCAAGAGACCCAGTACTTC
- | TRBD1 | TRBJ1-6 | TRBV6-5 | CASSRTGQTNSPLHF | TGTGCCAGCAGCAGAACGGGACAGACTAATTCACCCCTCCACTTT
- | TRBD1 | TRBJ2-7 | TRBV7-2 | CASRGQGLGEQYF | TGTGCCAGCAGGGGACAGGGTTTGGGCGAGCAGTACTTC
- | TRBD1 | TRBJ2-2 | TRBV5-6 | CASSFGRGPGELFF | TGTGCCAGCAGCTTCGGCAGGGGGCCCGGGGAGCTGTTTTTT
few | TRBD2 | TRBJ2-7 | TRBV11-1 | CASSPQATSGNYEQYF | TGTGCCAGCAGCCCACAGGCGACTAGCGGGAACTACGAGCAGTACTTC
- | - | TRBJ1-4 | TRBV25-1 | CASSPEATNEKLFF | TGTGCCAGCAGTCCAGAAGCAACTAATGAAAAACTGTTTTTT
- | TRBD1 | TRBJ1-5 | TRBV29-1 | CSAATGGNQPQHF | TGCAGCGCCGCGACAGGGGGTAATCAGCCCCAGCATTTT
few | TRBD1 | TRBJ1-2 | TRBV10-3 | CAISRWDSPPANYGYTF | TGTGCCATCAGTAGATGGGACAGTCCCCCAGCTAACTATGGCTACACCTTC
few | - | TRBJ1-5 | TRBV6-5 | CASSYPAGTGQPQHF | TGTGCCAGCAGTTACCCCGCGGGGACGGGTCAGCCCCAGCATTTT
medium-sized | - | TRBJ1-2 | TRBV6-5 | CASSPGVYYGYTF | TGTGCCAGCAGCCCGGGGGTGTACTATGGCTACACCTTC
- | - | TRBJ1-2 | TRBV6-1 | CASSTMGVYGYTF | TGTGCCAGCAGTACCATGGGCGTCTATGGCTACACCTTC
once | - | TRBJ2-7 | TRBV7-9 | CASSLGSGGRGYEQYF | TGTGCCAGCAGCTTAGGTTCAGGGGGACGGGGGTACGAGCAGTACTTC
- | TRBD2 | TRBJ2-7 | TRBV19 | CASSILAGGSYEQYF | TGTGCCAGTAGTATCCTAGCGGGAGGCTCCTACGAGCAGTACTTC
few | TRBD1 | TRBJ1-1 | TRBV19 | CASSFLDRGTEAFF | TGTGCCAGTAGTTTCCTGGACAGGGGCACTGAAGCTTTCTTT
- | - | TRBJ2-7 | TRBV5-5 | CASSFTGTGAYEQYF | TGTGCCAGCAGCTTCACCGGGACGGGAGCCTACGAGCAGTACTTC
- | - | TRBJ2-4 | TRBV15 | CATQNGGREDIQYF | TGTGCCACCCAAAACGGGGGGCGCGAGGACATTCAGTACTTC
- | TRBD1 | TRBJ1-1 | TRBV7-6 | CASSLLGTGNTEAFF | TGTGCCAGCAGCTTACTGGGGACAGGGAACACTGAAGCTTTCTTT
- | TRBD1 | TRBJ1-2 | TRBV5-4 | CASSLVGQMRYTF | TGTGCCAGCAGCTTGGTGGGACAGATGCGTTACACCTTC
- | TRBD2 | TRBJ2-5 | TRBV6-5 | CASSSGLAGQETQYF | TGTGCCAGCAGTTCAGGACTAGCGGGACAAGAGACCCAGTACTTC
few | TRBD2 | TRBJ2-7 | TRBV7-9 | CASSLGSGSYEQYF | TGTGCCAGCAGCTTAGGAAGCGGGAGTTACGAGCAGTACTTC
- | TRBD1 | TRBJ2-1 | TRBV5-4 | CASSSGLVRTGVNYNEQFF | TGTGCCAGCAGCTCGGGATTGGTTAGGACAGGGGTGAACTACAATGAGCAGTTCTTC
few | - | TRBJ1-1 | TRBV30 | CAWSKSPMNTEAFF | TGTGCCTGGAGTAAGTCACCTATGAACACTGAAGCTTTCTTT
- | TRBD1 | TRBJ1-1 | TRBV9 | CASSVGMAGGENTEAFF | TGTGCCAGCAGCGTAGGTATGGCAGGGGGCGAGAACACTGAAGCTTTCTTT
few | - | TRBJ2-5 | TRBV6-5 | CASSLVSGIGETQYF | TGTGCCAGCAGCCTAGTATCAGGGATCGGAGAGACCCAGTACTTC
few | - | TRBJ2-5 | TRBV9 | CASSVAPSGRGQETQYF | TGTGCCAGCAGCGTAGCGCCCTCAGGTCGGGGACAAGAGACCCAGTACTTC
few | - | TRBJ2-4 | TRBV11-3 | CASSFVAVTCPQYF | TGTGCCAGCAGCTTTGTAGCGGTAACTTGCCCTCAGTACTTC
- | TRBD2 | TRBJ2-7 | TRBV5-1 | CASSLELAGNSYEQYF | TGCGCCAGCAGCTTGGAACTAGCGGGTAACTCCTACGAGCAGTACTTC
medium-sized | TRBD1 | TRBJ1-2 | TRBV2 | CASRRDRDVYGYTF | TGTGCCAGCCGCCGGGACAGGGACGTCTATGGCTACACCTTC
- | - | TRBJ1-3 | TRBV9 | CASSVGGSRFRNTIYF | TGTGCCAGCAGCGTAGGCGGGAGTCGATTCAGGAACACCATATATTTT
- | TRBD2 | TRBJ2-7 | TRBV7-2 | CASSPGLARGIIYEQYF | TGTGCCAGCAGCCCGGGACTAGCCAGGGGTATTATCTACGAGCAGTACTTC
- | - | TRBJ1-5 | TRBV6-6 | CAGRTFSNQPQHF | TGTGCCGGCCGCACGTTTAGCAATCAGCCCCAGCATTTT
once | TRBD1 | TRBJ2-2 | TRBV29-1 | CSGTRGLGTGELFF | TGCAGCGGTACCAGGGGGCTAGGCACCGGGGAGCTGTTTTTT
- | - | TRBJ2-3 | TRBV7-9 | CASSFEGSTDTQYF | TGTGCCAGCAGCTTTGAGGGCAGTACAGATACGCAGTATTTT
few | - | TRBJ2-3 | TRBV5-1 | CASSAGLPTDTQYF | TGCGCCAGCAGCGCGGGACTCCCCACAGATACGCAGTATTTT
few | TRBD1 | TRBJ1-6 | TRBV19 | CASSTQGADNSPLHF | TGTGCCAGTAGTACTCAGGGGGCAGATAATTCACCCCTCCACTTT
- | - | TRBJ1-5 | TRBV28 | CASSGASNQPQHF | TGTGCCAGCAGTGGAGCGAGCAATCAGCCCCAGCATTTT
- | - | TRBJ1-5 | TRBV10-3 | CAISEYRQPQHF | TGTGCCATCAGTGAATATCGTCAGCCCCAGCATTTT
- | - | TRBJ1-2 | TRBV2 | CASSEFSGLFYGYTF | TGTGCCAGCAGTGAATTTTCAGGGCTGTTCTATGGCTACACCTTC
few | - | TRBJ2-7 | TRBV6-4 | CASSDSGVGF | TGTGCCAGCAGTGACTCGGGCGTCGGATTC
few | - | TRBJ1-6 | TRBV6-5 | CASSYSSGLGSPLHF | TGTGCCAGCAGTTATTCCTCAGGGTTAGGTTCACCCCTCCACTTT
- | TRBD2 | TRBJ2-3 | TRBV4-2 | CASSHGTRGYTDTQYF | TGTGCCAGCAGCCATGGGACTAGAGGCTACACAGATACGCAGTATTTT
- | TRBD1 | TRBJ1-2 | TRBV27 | CASSRLGQGSNYGYTF | TGTGCCAGCAGTCGCCTTGGACAGGGTTCTAACTATGGCTACACCTTC
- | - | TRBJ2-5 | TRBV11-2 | CASSLNDRNHVWETQYF | TGTGCCAGCAGCTTAAATGACAGAAACCACGTATGGGAGACCCAGTACTTC
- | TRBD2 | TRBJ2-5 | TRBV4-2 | CASSQVRWSGGTGETQYF | TGTGCCAGCAGCCAAGTTAGGTGGAGCGGGGGGACTGGGGAGACCCAGTACTTC